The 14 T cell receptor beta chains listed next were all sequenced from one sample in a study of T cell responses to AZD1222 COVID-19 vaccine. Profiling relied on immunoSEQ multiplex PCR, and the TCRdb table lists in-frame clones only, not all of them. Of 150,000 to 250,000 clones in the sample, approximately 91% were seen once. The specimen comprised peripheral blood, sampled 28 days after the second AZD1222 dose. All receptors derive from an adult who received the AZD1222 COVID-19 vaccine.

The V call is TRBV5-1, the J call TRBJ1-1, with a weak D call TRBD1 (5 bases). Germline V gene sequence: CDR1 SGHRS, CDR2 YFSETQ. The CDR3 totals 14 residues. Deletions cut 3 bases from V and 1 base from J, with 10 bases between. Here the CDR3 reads CASSWGYPNTEAFF. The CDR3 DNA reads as TGCGCCAGCAGCTGGGGGTATCCGAACACTGAAGCTTTCTTT.

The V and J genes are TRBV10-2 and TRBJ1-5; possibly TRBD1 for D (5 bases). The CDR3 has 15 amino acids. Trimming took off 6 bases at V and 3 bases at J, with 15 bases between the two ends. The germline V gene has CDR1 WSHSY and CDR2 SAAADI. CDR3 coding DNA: TGCGCCAGCAGCGCCTGGGACGGATACAATCAGCCCCAGCATTTT. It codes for CASSAWDGYNQPQHF.

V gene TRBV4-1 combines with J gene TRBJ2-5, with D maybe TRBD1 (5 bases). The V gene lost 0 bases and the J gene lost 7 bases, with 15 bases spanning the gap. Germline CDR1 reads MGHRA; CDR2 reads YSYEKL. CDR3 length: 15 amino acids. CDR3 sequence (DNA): TGCGCCAGCAGCCAAGACCCTCAGCAGGGTAGGACCCAGTACTTC. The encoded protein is CASSQDPQQGRTQYF.

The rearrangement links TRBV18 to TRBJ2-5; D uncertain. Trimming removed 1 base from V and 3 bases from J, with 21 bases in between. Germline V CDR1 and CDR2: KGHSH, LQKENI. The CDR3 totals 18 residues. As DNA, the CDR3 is TGTGCCAGCTCACCACAGCGATCCGGACCTGGCAACAAAGAGACCCAGTACTTC. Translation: CASSPQRSGPGNKETQYF.

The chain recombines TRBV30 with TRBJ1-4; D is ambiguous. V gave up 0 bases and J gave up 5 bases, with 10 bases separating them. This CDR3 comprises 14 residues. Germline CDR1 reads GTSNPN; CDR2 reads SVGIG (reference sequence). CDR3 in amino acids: CAWSVGTDNEKLFF. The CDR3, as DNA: TGTGCCTGGAGTGTTGGAACAGACAATGAAAAACTGTTTTTT. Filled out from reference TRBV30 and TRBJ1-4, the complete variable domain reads SQTIHQWPATLVQPVGSPLSLECTVEGTSNPNLYWYRQAAGRGLQLLFYSVGIGQISSEVPQNLSASRPQDRQFILSSKKLLLSDSGFYLCAWSVGTDNEKLFFGSGTQLSVL.

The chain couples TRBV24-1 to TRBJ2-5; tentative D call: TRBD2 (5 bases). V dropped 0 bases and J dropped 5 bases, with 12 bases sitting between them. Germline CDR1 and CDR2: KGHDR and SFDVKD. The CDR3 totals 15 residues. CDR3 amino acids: CATSDLALGRETQYF. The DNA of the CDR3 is TGTGCCACCAGTGATTTGGCACTAGGTCGTGAGACCCAGTACTTC.

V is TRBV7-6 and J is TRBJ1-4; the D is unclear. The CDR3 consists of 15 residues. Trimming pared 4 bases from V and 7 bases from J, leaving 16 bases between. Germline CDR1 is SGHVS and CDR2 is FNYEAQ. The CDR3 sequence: CASSSLPNGGEKLFF. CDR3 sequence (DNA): TGTGCCAGCAGCTCCTTGCCCAATGGCGGTGAAAAACTGTTTTTT.

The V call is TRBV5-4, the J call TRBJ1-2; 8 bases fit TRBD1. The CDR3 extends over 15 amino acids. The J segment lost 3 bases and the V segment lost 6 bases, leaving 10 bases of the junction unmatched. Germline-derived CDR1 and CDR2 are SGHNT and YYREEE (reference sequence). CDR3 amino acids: CASTAASGGDYGYTF. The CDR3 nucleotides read TGTGCCAGCACCGCCGCTTCAGGGGGCGACTATGGCTACACCTTC.

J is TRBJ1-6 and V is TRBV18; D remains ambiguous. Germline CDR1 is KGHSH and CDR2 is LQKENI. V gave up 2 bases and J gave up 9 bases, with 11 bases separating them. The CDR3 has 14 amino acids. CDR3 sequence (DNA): TGTGCCAGCTCACCAACCCGGGCCGGTTCACCCCTCCACTTT. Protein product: CASSPTRAGSPLHF. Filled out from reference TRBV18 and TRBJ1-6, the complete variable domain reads NAGVMQNPRHLVRRRGQEARLRCSPMKGHSHVYWYRQLPEEGLKFMVYLQKENIIDESGMPKERFSAEFPKEGPSILRIQQVVRGDSAAYFCASSPTRAGSPLHFGNGTRLTVT.

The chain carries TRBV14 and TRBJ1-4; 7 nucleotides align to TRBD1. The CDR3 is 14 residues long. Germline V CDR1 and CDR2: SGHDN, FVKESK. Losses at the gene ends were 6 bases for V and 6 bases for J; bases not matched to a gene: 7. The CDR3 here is CASSTGTVYEKLFF. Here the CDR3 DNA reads TGTGCCAGCAGTACCGGGACAGTCTATGAAAAACTGTTTTTT.

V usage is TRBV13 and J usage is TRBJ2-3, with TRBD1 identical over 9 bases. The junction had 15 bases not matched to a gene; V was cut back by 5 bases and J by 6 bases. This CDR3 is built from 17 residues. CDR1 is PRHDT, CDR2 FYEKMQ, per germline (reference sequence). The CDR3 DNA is TGTGCCAGCAGCCCTCGGACGGGACAGGGCGGGGAGGATACGCAGTATTTT. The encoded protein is CASSPRTGQGGEDTQYF.

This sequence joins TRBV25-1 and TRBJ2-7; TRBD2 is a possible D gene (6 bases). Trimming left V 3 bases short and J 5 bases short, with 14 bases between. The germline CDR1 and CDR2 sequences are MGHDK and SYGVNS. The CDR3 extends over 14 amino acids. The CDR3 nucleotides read TGTGCCAGCAGTGACGGGGGATCTTACCACGAGCAGTACTTC. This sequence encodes CASSDGGSYHEQYF.

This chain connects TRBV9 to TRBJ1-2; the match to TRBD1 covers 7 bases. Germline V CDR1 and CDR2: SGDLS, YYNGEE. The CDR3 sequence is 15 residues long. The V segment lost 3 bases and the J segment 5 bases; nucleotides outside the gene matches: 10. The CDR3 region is CASSENIRGVYGYTF. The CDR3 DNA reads TGTGCCAGCAGCGAAAATATCAGGGGGGTTTATGGCTACACCTTC.

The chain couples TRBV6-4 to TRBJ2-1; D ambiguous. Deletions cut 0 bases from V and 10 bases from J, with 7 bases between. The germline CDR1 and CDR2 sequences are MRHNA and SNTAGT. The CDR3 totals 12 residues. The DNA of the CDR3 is TGTGCCAGCAGTGACTCGAATTACGAGCAGTTCTTC. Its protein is CASSDSNYEQFF.